The subject of this entry is one T cell receptor beta chain. Here immunoSEQ multiplex PCR was the method, and the copy in TCRdb shows in-frame clones only, minus some. In the table there are 150,000 or so clones, around four fifths of which are singletons. The data were taken from a study of blood T cell repertoires in COVID-19. The V end was cut by 5 bases, the J end by 7 bases, with 17 bases between. The germline CDR1 and CDR2 sequences are PRHDT and FYEKMQ (reference sequence). CDR3 length: 14 residues. The TCR comes from a man aged 70 or older who had been exposed to COVID-19. V is TRBV13 and J is TRBJ1-1; TRBD1 is a possible D gene (6 bases). Sequencing was done on a sample of PBMCs or T cells enriched from blood (not recorded which). CDR3 sequence reads: CASSLTGSDGEAFF. The CDR3 coding sequence is TGTGCCAGCAGCCTTACAGGGTCTGACGGTGAAGCTTTCTTT.